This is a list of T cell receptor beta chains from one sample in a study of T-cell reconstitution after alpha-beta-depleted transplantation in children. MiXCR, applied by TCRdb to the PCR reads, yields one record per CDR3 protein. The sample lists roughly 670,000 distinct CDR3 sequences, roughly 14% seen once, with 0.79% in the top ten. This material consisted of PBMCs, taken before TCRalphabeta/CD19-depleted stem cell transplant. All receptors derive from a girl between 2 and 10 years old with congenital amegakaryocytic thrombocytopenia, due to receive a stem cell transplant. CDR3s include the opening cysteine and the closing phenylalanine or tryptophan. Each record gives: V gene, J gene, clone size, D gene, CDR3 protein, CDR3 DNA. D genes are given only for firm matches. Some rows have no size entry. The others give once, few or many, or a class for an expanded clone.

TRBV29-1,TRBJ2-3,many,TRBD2,CSVEQNRDYLDTQYF,TGCAGCGTTGAACAAAACCGGGACTATCTAGATACGCAGTATTTT
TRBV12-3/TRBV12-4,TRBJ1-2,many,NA,CASSLRAGASYGYTF,TGTGCCAGCAGTTTAAGAGCAGGGGCCTCCTATGGCTACACCTTC
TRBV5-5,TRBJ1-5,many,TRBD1,CASSSTADRGYRYQPQHF,TGTGCCAGCAGCTCGACGGCGGACAGGGGGTACAGGTATCAGCCCCAGCATTTT
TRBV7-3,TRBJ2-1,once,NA,CASSLNPRIATNEQFF,TGTGCCAGCAGCTTAAATCCCAGGATCGCAACCAATGAGCAGTTCTTC
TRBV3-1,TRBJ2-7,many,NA,CASSQGVLEQYF,TGTGCCAGCAGCCAAGGAGTTCTCGAGCAGTACTTC
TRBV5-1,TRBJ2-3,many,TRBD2,CASSEGLAGARTDTQYF,TGCGCCAGCAGCGAGGGACTAGCGGGAGCTCGCACAGATACGCAGTATTTT
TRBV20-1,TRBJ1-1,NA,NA,CSASFWDIYTEAFF,TGCAGTGCTAGTTTCTGGGACATCTACACTGAAGCTTTCTTT
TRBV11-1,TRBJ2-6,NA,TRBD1,CASSLRQGYNSGANVLTF,TGTGCCAGCAGCTTACGACAGGGATACAACTCTGGGGCCAACGTCCTGACTTTC
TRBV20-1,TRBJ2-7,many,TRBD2,CSARPTSGAYEQYF,TGCAGTGCTAGACCGACTAGCGGAGCCTACGAGCAGTACTTC
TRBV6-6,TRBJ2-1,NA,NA,CASSDDENNEQFF,TGTGCCAGCAGTGACGATGAAAACAATGAGCAGTTCTTC
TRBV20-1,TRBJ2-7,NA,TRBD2,CSGLAGDYEQYF,TGCAGTGGATTAGCGGGTGATTACGAGCAGTACTTC
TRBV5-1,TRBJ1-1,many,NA,CASSLYRPNTEAFF,TGCGCCAGCAGCTTGTATAGGCCGAACACTGAAGCTTTCTTT
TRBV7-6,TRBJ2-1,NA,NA,CASSLPLGGSHEQFF,TGTGCCAGCAGCTTGCCCCTGGGAGGAAGCCATGAGCAGTTCTTC
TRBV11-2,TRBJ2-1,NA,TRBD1,CASSRYRGRSYNEQFF,TGTGCCAGCAGCCGTTACAGGGGACGGTCGTACAATGAGCAGTTCTTC
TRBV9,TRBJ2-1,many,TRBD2,CASSASLAGLYNEQFF,TGTGCCAGCAGCGCATCCTTAGCGGGTCTCTACAATGAGCAGTTCTTC
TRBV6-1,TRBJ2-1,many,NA,CASSERQASSYNEQFF,TGTGCCAGCAGTGAAAGACAAGCAAGCTCCTACAATGAGCAGTTCTTC
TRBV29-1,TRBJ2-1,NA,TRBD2,CSVGGLTGGGQFF,TGCAGCGTTGGTGGGCTAACGGGCGGGGGGCAGTTCTTC
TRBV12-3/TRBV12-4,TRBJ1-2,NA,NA,CASSSLWGYTF,TGTGCCAGCAGTTCGCTCTGGGGCTACACCTTC
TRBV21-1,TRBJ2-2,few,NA,CASSKYVAGGPNGELFF,TGTGCCAGCAGCAAATACGTAGCGGGAGGGCCGAACGGGGAGCTGTTTTTT
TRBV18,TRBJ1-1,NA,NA,CASLPRADTEAFF,TGTGCCAGCTTGCCCCGGGCGGACACTGAAGCTTTCTTT
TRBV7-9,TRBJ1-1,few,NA,CASSPPPGREAFF,TGTGCCAGCAGCCCACCGCCTGGGAGGGAAGCTTTCTTT
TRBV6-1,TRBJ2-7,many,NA,CASSPVAGQYEQYF,TGTGCCAGCAGCCCCGTGGCGGGACAATACGAGCAGTACTTC
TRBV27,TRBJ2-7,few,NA,CASREHSSAYEQYF,TGTGCCAGCAGAGAACACAGCTCCGCTTACGAGCAGTACTTC
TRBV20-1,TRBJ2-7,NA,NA,CSAVGIGSYEQYF,TGCAGTGCGGTGGGTATAGGTTCCTACGAGCAGTACTTC
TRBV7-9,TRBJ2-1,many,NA,CASSIRYNEQFF,TGTGCCAGCAGCATCCGGTACAATGAGCAGTTCTTC
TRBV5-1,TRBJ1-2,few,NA,CASSLAQGPRILANYGYTF,TGCGCCAGCAGCTTGGCCCAGGGACCAAGAATATTAGCTAACTATGGCTACACCTTC
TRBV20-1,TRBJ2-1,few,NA,CSARSSRGIGDEQFF,TGCAGTGCTAGATCCTCCCGGGGGATAGGGGATGAGCAGTTCTTC
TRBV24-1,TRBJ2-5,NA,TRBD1,CATSWTGGEQETQYF,TGTGCCACCAGTTGGACAGGGGGCGAACAAGAGACCCAGTACTTC
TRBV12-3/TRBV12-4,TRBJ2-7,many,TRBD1,CASSFGQGGYEQYF,TGTGCCAGCAGCTTCGGACAGGGCGGGTACGAGCAGTACTTC
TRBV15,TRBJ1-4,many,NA,CATSREGGEKLFF,TGTGCCACCAGCAGAGAAGGGGGAGAAAAACTGTTTTTT
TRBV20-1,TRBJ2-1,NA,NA,CSARGDPNIDEQFF,TGCAGTGCCCGAGGAGACCCCAATATCGATGAGCAGTTCTTC
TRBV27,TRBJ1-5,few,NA,CASSPLLGDQPQHF,TGTGCCAGCAGTCCGTTACTAGGGGATCAGCCCCAGCATTTT
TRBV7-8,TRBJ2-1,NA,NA,CASSLGVERAIYNEQFF,TGTGCCAGCAGCTTAGGGGTCGAGCGGGCCATTTACAATGAGCAGTTCTTC
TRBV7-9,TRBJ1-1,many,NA,CASSLARDHTEAFF,TGTGCCAGCAGCTTAGCCAGGGATCACACTGAAGCTTTCTTT
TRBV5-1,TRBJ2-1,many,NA,CASSPSGWSYNEQFF,TGCGCCAGCAGCCCCTCAGGGTGGTCCTACAATGAGCAGTTCTTC